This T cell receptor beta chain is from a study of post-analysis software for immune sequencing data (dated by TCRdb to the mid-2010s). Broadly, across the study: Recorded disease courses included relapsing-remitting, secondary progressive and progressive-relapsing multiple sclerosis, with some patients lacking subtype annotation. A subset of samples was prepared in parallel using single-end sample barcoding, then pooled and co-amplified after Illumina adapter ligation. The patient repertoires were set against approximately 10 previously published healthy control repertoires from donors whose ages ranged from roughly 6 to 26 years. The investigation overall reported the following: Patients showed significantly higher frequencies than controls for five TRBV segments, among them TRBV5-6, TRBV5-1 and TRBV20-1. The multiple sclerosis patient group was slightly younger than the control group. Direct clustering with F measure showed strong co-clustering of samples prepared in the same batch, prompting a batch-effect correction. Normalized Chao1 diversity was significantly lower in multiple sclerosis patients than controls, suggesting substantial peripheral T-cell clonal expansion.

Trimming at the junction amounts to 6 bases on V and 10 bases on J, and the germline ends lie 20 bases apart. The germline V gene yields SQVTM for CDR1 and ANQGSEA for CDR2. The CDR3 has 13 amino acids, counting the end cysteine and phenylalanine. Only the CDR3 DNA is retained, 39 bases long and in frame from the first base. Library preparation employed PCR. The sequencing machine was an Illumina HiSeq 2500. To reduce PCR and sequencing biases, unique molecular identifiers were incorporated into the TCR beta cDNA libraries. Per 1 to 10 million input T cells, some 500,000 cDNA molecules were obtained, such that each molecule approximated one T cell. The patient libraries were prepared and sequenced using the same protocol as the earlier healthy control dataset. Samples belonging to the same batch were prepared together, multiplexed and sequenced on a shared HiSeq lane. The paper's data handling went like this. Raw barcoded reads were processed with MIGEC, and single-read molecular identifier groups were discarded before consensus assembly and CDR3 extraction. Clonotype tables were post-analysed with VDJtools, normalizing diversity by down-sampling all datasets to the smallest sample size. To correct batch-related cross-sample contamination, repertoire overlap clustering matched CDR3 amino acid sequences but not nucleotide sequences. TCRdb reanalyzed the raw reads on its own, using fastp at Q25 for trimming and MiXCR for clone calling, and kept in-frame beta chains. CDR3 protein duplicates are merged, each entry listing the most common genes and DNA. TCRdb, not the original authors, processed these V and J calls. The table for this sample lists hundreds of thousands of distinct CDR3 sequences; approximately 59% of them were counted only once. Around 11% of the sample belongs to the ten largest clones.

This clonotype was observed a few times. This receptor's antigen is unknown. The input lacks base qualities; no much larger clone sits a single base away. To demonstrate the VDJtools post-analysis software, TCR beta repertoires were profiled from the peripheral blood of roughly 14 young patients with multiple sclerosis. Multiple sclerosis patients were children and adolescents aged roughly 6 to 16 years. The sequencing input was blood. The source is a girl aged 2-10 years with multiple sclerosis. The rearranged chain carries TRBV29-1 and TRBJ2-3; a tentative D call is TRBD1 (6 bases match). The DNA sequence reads TGCAGCGTGATTCGGGACACCGCCTCATCGCAGTATTTT. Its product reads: CSVIRDTASSQYF.